Following are 18 T cell receptor beta chains from one sample sequenced in a study of blood T cell repertoires in COVID-19. Profiled with immunoSEQ multiplex PCR; TCRdb holds only in-frame clones, not every one. The sample has about 210,000 clones, about 87% seen once; the top ten hold 1.7%. Source material: peripheral blood. The receptors come from a man between 65 and 85 years old with acute or convalescent COVID-19.

The sample holds a few counts of this clone. The rearrangement joins TRBV14 to TRBJ2-1; D gene unclear. Trimming shortened V by 3 bases and J by 3 bases, and 9 bases separated the two germline ends. CDR1 is SGHDN, CDR2 FVKESK, per germline. The CDR3 covers 14 residues. This CDR3 is CASSQLVSYNEQFF. CDR3 DNA sequence: TGTGCCAGCAGCCAGCTAGTGAGCTACAATGAGCAGTTCTTC.

The CDR3 sequence is CASSQQQLRDRVQFYTGELFF. Here the CDR3 DNA reads TGTGCCAGCAGCCAACAACAGCTCCGGGACAGGGTGCAATTTTATACCGGGGAGCTGTTTTTT. V and J are TRBV4-2 and TRBJ2-2, with 9 nucleotides matching TRBD1. V was pared by 2 bases and J by 5 bases, with 21 bases of the junction left unmatched. This CDR3 region has 21 residues. Germline lookup yields CDR1 LGHNA and CDR2 YNFKEQ.

The V gene is TRBV19, the J gene TRBJ2-7; 12 bases align to TRBD2. This CDR3 has 15 amino acids. V lost 5 bases, J lost 3 bases, and 5 bases stayed unmatched. Germline V gene data show CDR1 as LNHDA and CDR2 as SQIVND (reference sequence). The CDR3 DNA sequence: TGTGCCAGTAGTCCAACGACTAGCGGGAGCTACGAGCAGTACTTC. This translates into CASSPTTSGSYEQYF. Complete variable domain (other parts from reference TRBV19 and TRBJ2-7): DGGITQSPKYLFRKEGQNVTLSCEQNLNHDAMYWYRQDPGQGLRLIYYSQIVNDFQKGDIAEGYSVSREKKESFPLTVTSAQKNPTAFYLCASSPTTSGSYEQYFGPGTRLTVT.

This chain links TRBV6-5 with TRBJ2-2, with TRBD2 identical over 9 bases. The CDR3 contains 15 residues. The junction had 6 bases not matched to a gene; V was cut back by 5 bases and J by 5 bases. Germline V gene sequence: CDR1 MNHEY, CDR2 SVGAGI. This chain's CDR3 is CASSRRLAGTGELFF. CDR3 in DNA: TGTGCCAGCAGTAGACGTCTAGCGGGGACCGGGGAGCTGTTTTTT.

The chain employs TRBV2 and TRBJ1-1; D not resolved. Trimming took off 8 bases at V and 1 base at J, with 11 bases between the two ends. The CDR3 contains 13 residues. Germline V gene data show CDR1 as SNHLY and CDR2 as FYNNEI. CDR3 coding DNA: TGTGCCAGCTTTTTTAACAGGAACACTGAAGCTTTCTTT. Protein product: CASFFNRNTEAFF.

The J gene is TRBJ1-2, the V gene TRBV6-6, with D tentatively TRBD1 (6 bases). The CDR3 has 14 residues. Germline CDR1 reads MNHNY; CDR2 reads SVGAGI (reference sequence). V was pared by 4 bases and J by 4 bases, with 13 bases between. The CDR3 protein is CASSSGDSGYGYTF. CDR3 nucleotide sequence: TGTGCCAGCAGTTCAGGGGATTCGGGCTATGGCTACACCTTC.

V usage is TRBV11-2 and J usage is TRBJ1-2; no firm D call. The CDR3 consists of 13 residues. Looked up from germline, CDR1 is SGHAT and CDR2 is FQNNGV. Between the trimmed V and J ends, which lost 2 bases and 6 bases, there was a span of 10 bases. CDR3 amino acids: CASSLLLANGYTF. The CDR3 nucleotides read TGTGCCAGCAGCTTATTATTAGCAAATGGCTACACCTTC.

The CDR3 region is CASSAQGYSNQPQHF. The CDR3 DNA reads as TGTGCCAGCAGCGCTCAGGGCTATAGCAATCAGCCCCAGCATTTT. The V call is TRBV5-8, the J call TRBJ1-5; maybe TRBD1 (5 bases). The CDR3 loop spans 15 amino acids. The germline V and J ends were trimmed by 4 bases and 0 bases, with 11 bases remaining between them. Germline-derived CDR1 and CDR2 are SGHTS and YDEGEE.

This sequence joins TRBV6-5 and TRBJ2-2; 9 bases are shared with TRBD1. Trimming cost V 8 bases and J 5 bases; bases outside gene matches: 6. Germline V gene data show CDR1 as MNHEY and CDR2 as SVGAGI. The CDR3 extends over 14 amino acids. The CDR3 DNA reads as TGTGCCAGCGGGACAGGGATGAGGACCGGGGAGCTGTTTTTT. It encodes CASGTGMRTGELFF.

The chain employs TRBV5-1 and TRBJ1-4, with TRBD1 matching 7 bases. The CDR3 has 16 amino acids. V shed 0 bases, J shed 8 bases, and the junction held 10 bases outside the gene matches. In germline, CDR1 is SGHRS, CDR2 YFSETQ. The CDR3 DNA sequence: TGCGCCAGCAGCTTGGAAGGTGGGACAGTGGAGGAAAAACTGTTTTTT. Its translation: CASSLEGGTVEEKLFF.

The genes are TRBV7-8 and TRBJ2-1, with 7 bases aligning to TRBD2. Unmatched junction bases numbered 14, after V lost 10 bases and J lost 8 bases. This CDR3 is 14 amino acids long. From germline, CDR1 is SGHVS and CDR2 FQNEAQ. The CDR3 nucleotides read TGTGCCAAGTTTAGGTGGGAGGGAATAGATGAGCAGTTCTTC. Encoded protein: CAKFRWEGIDEQFF.

The rearrangement links TRBV7-3 to TRBJ2-1, with a tentative D call TRBD1 (5 bases). Germline V CDR1 and CDR2: SGHTA, FQGTGA. The CDR3 is made up of 17 amino acids. The V gene lost 1 base and the J gene lost 0 bases, with 13 bases spanning the gap. The chain's CDR3 is CASSLIGHASSYNEQFF. CDR3 DNA sequence: TGTGCCAGCAGCTTAATTGGACACGCGAGCTCCTACAATGAGCAGTTCTTC.

The chain couples TRBV5-1 to TRBJ2-1; D is uncertain. The CDR3 is 12 residues long. The V gene's germline CDR1 is SGHRS and CDR2 YFSETQ. Trimming stripped 4 bases from V and 6 bases from J, with 8 bases between. The CDR3 DNA reads TGCGCCAGCAGCCCTACGAGCAATGAGCAGTTCTTC. Protein sequence: CASSPTSNEQFF.

The rearrangement uses TRBV5-5 and TRBJ2-7; D gene uncertain. Germline V CDR1 and CDR2: SGHKS, YYEKEE (reference sequence). V was pared by 0 bases and J by 0 bases, with 7 bases between. The CDR3 has 14 amino acids. CDR3 DNA sequence: TGTGCCAGCAGCTTGGGCTTGAGCTCCTACGAGCAGTACTTC. Protein product: CASSLGLSSYEQYF.

This chain joins TRBV3-1 (or the pseudogene TRBV3-2) and TRBJ2-3; weak D call: TRBD2 (5 bases). Germline CDR1 is LGHDT and CDR2 is YNNKEL (reference sequence). Trimming cost V 0 bases and J 0 bases, with 7 bases left between them. This CDR3 comprises 15 residues. CDR3 amino acids: CASSQDPSSTDTQYF. CDR3 coding DNA: TGTGCCAGCAGCCAAGATCCTAGCAGCACAGATACGCAGTATTTT.

The chain couples TRBV19 to TRBJ1-1, with TRBD1 matching over 7 bases. The CDR3 runs to 14 residues. Trimming removed 1 base from V and 5 bases from J; junction bases left unmatched: 4. Germline V gene lookup returns CDR1 LNHDA and CDR2 SQIVND (reference sequence). Written as DNA, the CDR3 is TGTGCCAGTAGTATAGTCTACAGGGGAACTGAAGCTTTCTTT. This codes for CASSIVYRGTEAFF.

The gene calls are TRBV7-9 and TRBJ2-7; tentative D call: TRBD1 (5 bases). CDR3 length: 14 residues. Looked up from germline, CDR1 is SEHNR and CDR2 is FQNEAQ (reference sequence). V was pared by 7 bases and J by 5 bases, with 18 bases between. The CDR3 DNA sequence: TGTGCCAGCAACAACGCGGCAGGGTCAGACGAGCAGTACTTC. It is translated as CASNNAAGSDEQYF.

The chain combines TRBV11-2 with TRBJ1-6; TRBD1 matches 9 bases. J was trimmed by 8 bases and V by 5 bases; bases with no gene match: 10. Germline CDR1 SGHAT, CDR2 FQNNGV. The CDR3 extends over 16 amino acids. The CDR3 DNA reads as TGTGCCAGCAGCACGGGACAGGGTGTTTTTGATTCACCCCTCCACTTT. Amino acid sequence: CASSTGQGVFDSPLHF.